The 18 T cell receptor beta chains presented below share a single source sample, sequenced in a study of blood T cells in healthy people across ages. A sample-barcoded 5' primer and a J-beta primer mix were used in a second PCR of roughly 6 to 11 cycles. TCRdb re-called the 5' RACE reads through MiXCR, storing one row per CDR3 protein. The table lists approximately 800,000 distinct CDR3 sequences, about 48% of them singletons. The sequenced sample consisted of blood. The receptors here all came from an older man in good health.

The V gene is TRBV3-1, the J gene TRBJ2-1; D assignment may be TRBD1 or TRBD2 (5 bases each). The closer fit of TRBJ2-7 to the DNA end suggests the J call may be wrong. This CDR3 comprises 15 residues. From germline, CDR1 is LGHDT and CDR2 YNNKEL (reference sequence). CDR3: CASSQVTGTYNEQYF. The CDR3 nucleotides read TGTGCCAGCAGCCAAGTGACGGGGACCTACAATGAGCAGTACTTC.

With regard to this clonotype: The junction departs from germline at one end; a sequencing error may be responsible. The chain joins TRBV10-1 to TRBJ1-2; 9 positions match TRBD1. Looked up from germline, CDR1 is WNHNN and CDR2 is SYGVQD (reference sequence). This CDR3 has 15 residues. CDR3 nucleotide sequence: TGCGCCGGCAGTAAAGACCGGGACAGGGACTATGGCTACACCTTC. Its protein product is CAGSKDRDRDYGYTF.

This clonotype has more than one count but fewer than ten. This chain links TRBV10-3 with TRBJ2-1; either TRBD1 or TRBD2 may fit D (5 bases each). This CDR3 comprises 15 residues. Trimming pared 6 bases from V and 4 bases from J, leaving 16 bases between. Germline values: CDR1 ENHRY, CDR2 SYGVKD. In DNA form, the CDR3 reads TGTGCCATCAGCCTTGAGGGGACCTTGTACAATGAGCAGTTCTTC. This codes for CAISLEGTLYNEQFF.

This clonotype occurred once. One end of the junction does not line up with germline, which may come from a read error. DNA for the CDR3: TGCGCCAGCGGCCAAGCCCGGGCGTTCAATTCACCCCTCCACTTT. Amino acid sequence: CASGQARAFNSPLHF. This chain joins TRBV4-1 and TRBJ1-6; no clear D gene. CDR3 length: 15 amino acids. Germline V gives CDR1 MGHRA, CDR2 YSYEKL.

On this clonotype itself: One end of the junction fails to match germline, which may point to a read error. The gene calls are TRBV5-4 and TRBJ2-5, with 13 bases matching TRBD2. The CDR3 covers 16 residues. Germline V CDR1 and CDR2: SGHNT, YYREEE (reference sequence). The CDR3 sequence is CAGSRKLAGGQETQYF. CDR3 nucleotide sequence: TGTGCCGGCAGCCGTAAACTAGCGGGAGGGCAAGAGACCCAGTACTTC.

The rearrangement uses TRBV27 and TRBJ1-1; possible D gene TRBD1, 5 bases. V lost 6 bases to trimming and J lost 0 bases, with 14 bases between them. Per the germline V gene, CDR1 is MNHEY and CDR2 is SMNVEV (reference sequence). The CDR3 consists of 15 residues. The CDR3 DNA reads TGTGCCAGCAGACGCCCCGGGACGGTGAACACTGAAGCTTTCTTT. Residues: CASRRPGTVNTEAFF.

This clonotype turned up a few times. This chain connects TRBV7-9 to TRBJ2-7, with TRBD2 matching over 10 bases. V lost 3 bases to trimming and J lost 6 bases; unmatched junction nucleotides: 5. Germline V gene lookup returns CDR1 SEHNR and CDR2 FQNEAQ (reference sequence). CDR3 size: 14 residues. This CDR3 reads CASSFAGTSVEQYF. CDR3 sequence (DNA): TGTGCCAGCAGCTTCGCCGGGACTAGCGTCGAGCAGTACTTC.

The CDR3 DNA follows: TGTGCCAGCAGCCAAACTAGACCGCCGGAGACCCAGTACTTC. The encoded protein is CASSQTRPPETQYF. The chain carries TRBV14 and TRBJ2-5; D may be TRBD2 (5 bases). Trimming stripped 2 bases from V and 5 bases from J, with 12 bases between. Germline loops: CDR1 SGHDN, CDR2 FVKESK. The CDR3 is made up of 14 amino acids.

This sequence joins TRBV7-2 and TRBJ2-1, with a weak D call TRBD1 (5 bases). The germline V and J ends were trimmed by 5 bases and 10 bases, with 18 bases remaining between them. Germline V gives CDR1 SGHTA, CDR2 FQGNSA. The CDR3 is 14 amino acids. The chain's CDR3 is CASSVVGPAGEQFF. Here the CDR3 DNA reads TGTGCCAGCAGCGTAGTTGGGCCAGCAGGGGAGCAGTTCTTC.

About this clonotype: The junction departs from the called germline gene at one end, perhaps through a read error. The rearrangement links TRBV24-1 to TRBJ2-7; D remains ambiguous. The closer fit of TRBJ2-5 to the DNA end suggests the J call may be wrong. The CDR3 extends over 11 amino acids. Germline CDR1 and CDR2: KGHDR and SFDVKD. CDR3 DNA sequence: TGTGCTACCAGTGCGCAGGAGACCCAGTACTTC. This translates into CATSAQETQYF.

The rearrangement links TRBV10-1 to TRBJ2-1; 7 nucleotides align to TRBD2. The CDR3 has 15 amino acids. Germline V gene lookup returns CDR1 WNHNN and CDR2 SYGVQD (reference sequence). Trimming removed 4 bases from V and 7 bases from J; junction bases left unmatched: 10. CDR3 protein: CASSAGLSGGNEQFF. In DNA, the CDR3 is TGCGCCAGCAGTGCGGGGTTGTCGGGAGGTAATGAGCAGTTCTTC.

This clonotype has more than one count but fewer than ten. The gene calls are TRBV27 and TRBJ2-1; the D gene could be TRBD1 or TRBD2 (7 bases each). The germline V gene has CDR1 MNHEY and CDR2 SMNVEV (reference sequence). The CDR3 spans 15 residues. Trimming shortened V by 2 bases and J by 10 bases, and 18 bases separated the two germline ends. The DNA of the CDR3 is TGTGCCAGCAGTTTAGAGGGACTACAGGGGAGGGAGCAGTTCTTC. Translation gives CASSLEGLQGREQFF.

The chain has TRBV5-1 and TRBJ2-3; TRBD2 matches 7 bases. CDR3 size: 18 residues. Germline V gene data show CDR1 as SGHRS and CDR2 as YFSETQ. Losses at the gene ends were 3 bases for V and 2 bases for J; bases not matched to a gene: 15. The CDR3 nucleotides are TGCGCCAGCAGCTCCATTAATCTAGCGGAGGGCTTCACAGATACGCAGTATTTT. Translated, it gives CASSSINLAEGFTDTQYF.

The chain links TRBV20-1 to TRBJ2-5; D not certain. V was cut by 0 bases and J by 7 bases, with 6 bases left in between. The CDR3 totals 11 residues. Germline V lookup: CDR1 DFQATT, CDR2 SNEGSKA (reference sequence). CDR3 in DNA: TGCAGTGCTAGAGATCTGGGGACCCAGTACTTC. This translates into CSARDLGTQYF.

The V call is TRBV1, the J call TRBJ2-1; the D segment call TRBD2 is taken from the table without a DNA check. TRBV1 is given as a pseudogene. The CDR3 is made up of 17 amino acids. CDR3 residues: CTSSALRLAGGLREQFF. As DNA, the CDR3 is TGCACCAGCAGCGCCCTTAGACTAGCGGGGGGACTGCGGGAGCAGTTCTTC.

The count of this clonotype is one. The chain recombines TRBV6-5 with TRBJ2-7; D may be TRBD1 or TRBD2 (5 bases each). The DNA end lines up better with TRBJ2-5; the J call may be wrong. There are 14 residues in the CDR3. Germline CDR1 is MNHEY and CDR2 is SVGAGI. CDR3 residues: CASNLGSEGETQYF. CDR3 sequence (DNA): TGTGCCAGCAACCTCGGATCTGAGGGGGAGACCCAGTACTTC.

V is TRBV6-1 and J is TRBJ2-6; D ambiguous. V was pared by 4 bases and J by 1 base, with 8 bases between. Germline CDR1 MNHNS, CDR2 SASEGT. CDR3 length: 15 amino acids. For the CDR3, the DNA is TGTGCCAGCAGTGGTAGGCAGTCTGGGGCCAACGTCCTGACTTTC. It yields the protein CASSGRQSGANVLTF.

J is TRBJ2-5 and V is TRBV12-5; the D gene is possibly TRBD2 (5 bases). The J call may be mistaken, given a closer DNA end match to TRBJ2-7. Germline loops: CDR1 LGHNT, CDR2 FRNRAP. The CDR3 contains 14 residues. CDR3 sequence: CASGPRRGNYEQYF. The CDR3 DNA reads TGTGCTAGTGGTCCCCGGCGAGGGAACTACGAGCAGTACTTC.